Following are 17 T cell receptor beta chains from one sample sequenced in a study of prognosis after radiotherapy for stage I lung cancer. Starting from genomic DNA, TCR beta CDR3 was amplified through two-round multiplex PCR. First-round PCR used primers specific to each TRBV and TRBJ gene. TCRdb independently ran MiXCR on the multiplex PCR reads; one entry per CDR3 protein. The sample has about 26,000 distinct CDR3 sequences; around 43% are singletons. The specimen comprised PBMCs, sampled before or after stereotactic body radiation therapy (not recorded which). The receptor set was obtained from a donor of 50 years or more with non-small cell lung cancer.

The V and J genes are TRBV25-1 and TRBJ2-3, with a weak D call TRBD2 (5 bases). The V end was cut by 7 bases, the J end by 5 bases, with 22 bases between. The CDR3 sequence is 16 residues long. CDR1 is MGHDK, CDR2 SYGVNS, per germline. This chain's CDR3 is CASNPGRYGRVDTQYF. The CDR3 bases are TGTGCCAGCAACCCGGGAAGGTACGGGCGGGTAGATACGCAGTATTTT.

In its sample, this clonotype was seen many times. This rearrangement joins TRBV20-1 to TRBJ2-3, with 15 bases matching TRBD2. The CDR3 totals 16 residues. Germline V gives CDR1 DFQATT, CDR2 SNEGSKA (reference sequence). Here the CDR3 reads CSVGLAGGLSTDTQYF. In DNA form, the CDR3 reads TGCAGCGTGGGACTAGCGGGAGGACTCAGCACAGATACGCAGTATTTT.

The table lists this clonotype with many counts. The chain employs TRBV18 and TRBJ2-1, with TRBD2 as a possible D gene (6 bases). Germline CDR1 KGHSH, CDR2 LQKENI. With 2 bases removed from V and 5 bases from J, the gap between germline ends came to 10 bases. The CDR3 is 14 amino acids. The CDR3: CASSPTSTNNEQFF. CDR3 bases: TGTGCCAGCTCACCAACTAGCACAAACAATGAGCAGTTCTTC.

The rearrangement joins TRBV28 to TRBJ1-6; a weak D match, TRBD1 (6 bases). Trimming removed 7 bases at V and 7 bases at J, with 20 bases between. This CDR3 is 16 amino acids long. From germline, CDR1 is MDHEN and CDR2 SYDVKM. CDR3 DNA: TGTGCCAGCAACCCCGCCCTCGGGGGCAGAAATTCACCCCTCCACTTT. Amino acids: CASNPALGGRNSPLHF.

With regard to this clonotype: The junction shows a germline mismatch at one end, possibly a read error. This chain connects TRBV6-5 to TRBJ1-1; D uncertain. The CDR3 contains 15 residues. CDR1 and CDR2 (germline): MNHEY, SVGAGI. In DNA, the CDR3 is TGTGCCAGCAGTTACTCTAGTGAGGTGAACACTCAAGCTTTCTTT. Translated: CASSYSSEVNTQAFF.

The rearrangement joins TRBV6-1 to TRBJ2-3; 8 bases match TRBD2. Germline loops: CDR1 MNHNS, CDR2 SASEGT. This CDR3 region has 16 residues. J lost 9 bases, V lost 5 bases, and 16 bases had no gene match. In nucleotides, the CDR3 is TGTGCCAGCAGTCATACCGGGACTAGAGGGGTGAGGACGCAGTATTTT. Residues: CASSHTGTRGVRTQYF.

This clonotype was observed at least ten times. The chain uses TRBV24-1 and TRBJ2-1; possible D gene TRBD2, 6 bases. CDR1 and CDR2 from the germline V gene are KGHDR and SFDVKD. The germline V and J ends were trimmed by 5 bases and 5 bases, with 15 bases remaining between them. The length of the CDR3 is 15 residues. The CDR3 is CATSASGWEDNEQFF. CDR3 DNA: TGTGCCACCAGTGCCTCAGGGTGGGAGGACAATGAGCAGTTCTTC.

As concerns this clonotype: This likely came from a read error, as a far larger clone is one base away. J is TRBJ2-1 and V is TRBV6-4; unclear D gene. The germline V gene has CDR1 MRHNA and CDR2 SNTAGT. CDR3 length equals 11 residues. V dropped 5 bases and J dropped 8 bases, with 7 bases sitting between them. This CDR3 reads CASSLMYEQFF. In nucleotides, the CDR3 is TGTGCCAGCAGTTTAATGTATGAGCAGTTCTTC.

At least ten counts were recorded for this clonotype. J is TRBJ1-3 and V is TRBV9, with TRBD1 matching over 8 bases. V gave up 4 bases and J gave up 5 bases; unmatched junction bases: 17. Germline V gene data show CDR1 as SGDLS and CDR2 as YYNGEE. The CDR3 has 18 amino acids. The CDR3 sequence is CASSPGVGQGIRRNTIYF. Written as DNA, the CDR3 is TGTGCCAGCAGCCCAGGGGTTGGACAGGGTATCCGCAGAAACACCATATATTTT.

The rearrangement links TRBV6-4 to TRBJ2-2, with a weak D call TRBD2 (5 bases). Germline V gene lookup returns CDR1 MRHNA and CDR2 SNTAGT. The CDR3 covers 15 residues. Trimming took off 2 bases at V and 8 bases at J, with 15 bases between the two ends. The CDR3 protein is CASSDTPGSAGELFF. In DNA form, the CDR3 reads TGTGCCAGCAGTGACACCCCGGGATCGGCGGGGGAGCTGTTTTTT.

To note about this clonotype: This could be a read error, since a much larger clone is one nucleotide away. As DNA, the CDR3 is TGCAGTGCTAGAGTTGACAGGGCCCAAGATACCCAGTACTTC. Its translation: CSARVDRAQDTQYF. This sequence joins TRBV20-1 and TRBJ2-5; TRBD1 matches 7 bases. Germline V CDR1 and CDR2: DFQATT, SNEGSKA (reference sequence). The CDR3 extends over 14 amino acids.

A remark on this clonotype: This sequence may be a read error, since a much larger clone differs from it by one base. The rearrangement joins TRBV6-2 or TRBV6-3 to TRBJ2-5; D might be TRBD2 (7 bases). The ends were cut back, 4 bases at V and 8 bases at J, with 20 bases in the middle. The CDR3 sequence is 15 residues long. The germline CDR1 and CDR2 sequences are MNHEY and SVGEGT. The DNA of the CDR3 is TGTGCCAGCAGTTCCCCTTCGGGGGGCTGGGATACCCAGTACTTC. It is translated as CASSSPSGGWDTQYF.

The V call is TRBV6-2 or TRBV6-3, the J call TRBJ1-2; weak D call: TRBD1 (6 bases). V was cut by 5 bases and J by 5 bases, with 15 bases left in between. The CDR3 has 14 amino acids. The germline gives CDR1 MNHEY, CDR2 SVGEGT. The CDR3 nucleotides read TGTGCCAGCAGTGAAGGGACATCGATTTATGGCTACACCTTC. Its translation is CASSEGTSIYGYTF.

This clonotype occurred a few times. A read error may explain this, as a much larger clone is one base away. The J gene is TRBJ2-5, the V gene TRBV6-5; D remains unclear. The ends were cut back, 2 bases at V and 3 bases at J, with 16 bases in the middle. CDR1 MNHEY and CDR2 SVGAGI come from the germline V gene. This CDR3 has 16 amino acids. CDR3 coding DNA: TGTGCCAGCAGTTACGGACGGGCGTCTACCAAAGAGACCCAGTACTTC. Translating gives CASSYGRASTKETQYF.

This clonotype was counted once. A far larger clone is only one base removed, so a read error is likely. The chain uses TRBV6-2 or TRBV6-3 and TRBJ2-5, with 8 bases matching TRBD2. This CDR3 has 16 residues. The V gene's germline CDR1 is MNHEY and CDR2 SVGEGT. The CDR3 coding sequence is TGTGCCAGCGCCCTTTCCCCGGGACTAGGCGGGGAGACCCATTACTTC. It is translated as CASALSPGLGGETHYF.

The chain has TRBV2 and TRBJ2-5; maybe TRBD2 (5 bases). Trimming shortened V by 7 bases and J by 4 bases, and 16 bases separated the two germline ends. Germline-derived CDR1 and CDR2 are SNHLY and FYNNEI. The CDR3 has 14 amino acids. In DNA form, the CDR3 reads TGTGCCAGCAAGCGGTTATCGTCTCTAGAGACCCAGTACTTC. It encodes CASKRLSSLETQYF.

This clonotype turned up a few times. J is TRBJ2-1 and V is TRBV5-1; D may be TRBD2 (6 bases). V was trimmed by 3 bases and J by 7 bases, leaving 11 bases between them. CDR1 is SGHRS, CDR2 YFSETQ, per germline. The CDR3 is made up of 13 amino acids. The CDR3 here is CASSSLGGNEQFF. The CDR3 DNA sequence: TGCGCCAGCAGCTCCTTGGGGGGTAATGAGCAGTTCTTC.